Detailed here is one TCR beta chain. Its antigen is not identified. The data derive from a study of T-cell memory formation after mild COVID-19. Study conclusions and caveats: For contracting clones, CD4+ ones sat mainly in CM and EM, CD8+ in EMRA.

V dropped 5 bases and J dropped 2; count of bases not matched to a gene: 6. The CDR3 is 15 amino acids. Germline loops: CDR1 SGHAT, CDR2 FQNNGV. TCRdb ran MiXCR on the 5' RACE reads and lists one entry per CDR3 protein. The table lists about 560,000 distinct CDR3 sequences, 15% to 20% of them singletons. The sequence was collected from an adult woman who had mild COVID-19 (a few samples of this study predate the infection). Cell type and time point are not known. V gene TRBV11-2 combines with J gene TRBJ2-1; 7 bases match TRBD2. The sample consisted of PBMCs or a T cell subset sorted from them (not recorded which). This CDR3 reads CASSSSGNTYNEQFF. The CDR3 DNA sequence: TGTGCCAGCAGCAGCAGCGGGAATACCTACAATGAGCAGTTCTTC.